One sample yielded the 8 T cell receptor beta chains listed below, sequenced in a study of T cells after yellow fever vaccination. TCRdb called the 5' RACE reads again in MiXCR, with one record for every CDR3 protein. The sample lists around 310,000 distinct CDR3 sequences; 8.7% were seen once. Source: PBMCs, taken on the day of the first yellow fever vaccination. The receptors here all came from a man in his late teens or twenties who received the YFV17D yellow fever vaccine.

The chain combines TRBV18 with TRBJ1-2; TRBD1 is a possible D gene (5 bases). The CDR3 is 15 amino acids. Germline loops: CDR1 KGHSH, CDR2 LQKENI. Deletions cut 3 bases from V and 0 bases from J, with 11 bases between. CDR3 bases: TGTGCCAGCTCACCGATGCAGGGAGCTAACTATGGCTACACCTTC. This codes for CASSPMQGANYGYTF.

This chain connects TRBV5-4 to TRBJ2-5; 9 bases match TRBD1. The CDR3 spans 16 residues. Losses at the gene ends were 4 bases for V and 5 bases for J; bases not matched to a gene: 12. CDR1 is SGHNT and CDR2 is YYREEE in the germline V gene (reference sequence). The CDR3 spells CASSPTGTGSEETQYF. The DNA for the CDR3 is TGTGCCAGCAGCCCGACCGGGACAGGGTCCGAGGAGACCCAGTACTTC. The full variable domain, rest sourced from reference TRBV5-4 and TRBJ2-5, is ETGVTQSPTHLIKTRGQQVTLRCSSQSGHNTVSWYQQALGQGPQFIFQYYREEENGRGNFPPRFSGLQFPNYSSELNVNALELDDSALYLCASSPTGTGSEETQYFGPGTRLLVL.

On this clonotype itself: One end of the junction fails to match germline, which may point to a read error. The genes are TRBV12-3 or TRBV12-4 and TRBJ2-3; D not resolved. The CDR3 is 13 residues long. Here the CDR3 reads CASGLAGTDTQYF. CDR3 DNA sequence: TGTGCCAGCGGTTTGGCGGGCACAGATACGCAGTATTTT.

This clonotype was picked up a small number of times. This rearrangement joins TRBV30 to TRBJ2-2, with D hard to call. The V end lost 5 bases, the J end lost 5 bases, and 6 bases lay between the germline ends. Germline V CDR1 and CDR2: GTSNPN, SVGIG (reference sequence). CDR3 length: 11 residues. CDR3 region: CAWGRTGELFF. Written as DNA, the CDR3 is TGTGCCTGGGGCCGAACCGGGGAGCTGTTTTTT. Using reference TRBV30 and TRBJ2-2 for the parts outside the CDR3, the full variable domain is SQTIHQWPATLVQPVGSPLSLECTVEGTSNPNLYWYRQAAGRGLQLLFYSVGIGQISSEVPQNLSASRPQDRQFILSSKKLLLSDSGFYLCAWGRTGELFFGEGSRLTVL.

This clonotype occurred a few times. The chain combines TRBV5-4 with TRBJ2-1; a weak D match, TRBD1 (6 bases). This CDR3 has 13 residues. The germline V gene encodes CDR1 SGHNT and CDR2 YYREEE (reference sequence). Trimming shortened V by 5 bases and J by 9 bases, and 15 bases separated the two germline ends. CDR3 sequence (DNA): TGTGCCAGCAGTGGGGGACAAGGGTTTGAGCAGTTCTTC. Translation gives CASSGGQGFEQFF.

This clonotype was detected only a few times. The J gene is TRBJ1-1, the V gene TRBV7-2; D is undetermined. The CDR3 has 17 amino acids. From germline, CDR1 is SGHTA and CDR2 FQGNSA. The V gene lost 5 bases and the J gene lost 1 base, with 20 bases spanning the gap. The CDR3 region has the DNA TGTGCCAGCAGCCGTTTTTCGAGGGCGGGGAGGAACACTGAAGCTTTCTTT. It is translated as CASSRFSRAGRNTEAFF. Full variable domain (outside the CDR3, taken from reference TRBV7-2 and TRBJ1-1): GAGVSQSPSNKVTEKGKDVELRCDPISGHTALYWYRQSLGQGLEFLIYFQGNSAPDKSGLPSDRFSAERTGGSVSTLTIQRTQQEDSAVYLCASSRFSRAGRNTEAFFGQGTRLTVV.

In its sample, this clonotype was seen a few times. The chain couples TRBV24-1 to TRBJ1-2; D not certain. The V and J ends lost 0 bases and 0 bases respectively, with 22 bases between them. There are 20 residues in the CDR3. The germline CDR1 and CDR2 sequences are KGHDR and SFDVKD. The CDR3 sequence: CATSDLFYLTLPSPNYGYTF. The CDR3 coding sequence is TGTGCCACCAGTGATTTGTTTTACTTGACGCTCCCATCCCCTAACTATGGCTACACCTTC.

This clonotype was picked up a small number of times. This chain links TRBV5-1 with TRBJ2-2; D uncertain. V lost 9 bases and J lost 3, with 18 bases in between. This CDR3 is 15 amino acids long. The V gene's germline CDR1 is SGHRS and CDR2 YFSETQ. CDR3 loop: CATTVRFPDTGELFF. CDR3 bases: TGCGCCACCACGGTCCGCTTCCCGGACACCGGGGAGCTGTTTTTT.